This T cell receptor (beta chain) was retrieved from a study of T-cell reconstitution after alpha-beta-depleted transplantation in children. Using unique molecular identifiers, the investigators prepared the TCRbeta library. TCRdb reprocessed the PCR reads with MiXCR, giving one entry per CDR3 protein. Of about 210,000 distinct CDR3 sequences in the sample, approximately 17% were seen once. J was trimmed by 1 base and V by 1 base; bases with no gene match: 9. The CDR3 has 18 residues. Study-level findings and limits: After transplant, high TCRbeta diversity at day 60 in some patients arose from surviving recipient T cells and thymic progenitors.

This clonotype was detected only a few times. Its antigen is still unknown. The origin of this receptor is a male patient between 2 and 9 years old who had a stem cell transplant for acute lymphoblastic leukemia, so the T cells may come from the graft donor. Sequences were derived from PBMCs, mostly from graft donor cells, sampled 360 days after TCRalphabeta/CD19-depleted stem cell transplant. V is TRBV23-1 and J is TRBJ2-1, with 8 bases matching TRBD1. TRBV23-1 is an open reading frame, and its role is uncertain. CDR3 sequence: CASSQYRDRPTSYNEQFF. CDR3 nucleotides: TGCGCCAGCAGTCAATACCGGGACAGGCCGACATCCTACAATGAGCAGTTCTTC.